This is a list of T cell receptor beta chains from one sample in a study of blood T cells in healthy people across ages. TCRdb itself ran the 5' RACE reads through MiXCR, one entry per CDR3 protein. The sample yields 660,000 or so distinct CDR3 sequences, around three fifths seen once. The specimen sequenced was blood. The receptors originated from a man aged 55-75 years in good health. Both conserved end residues are part of each CDR3. D genes are given only for firm matches. Expanded clones get a size class; other rows say once, few or many, or leave the size out.

few	NA	TRBV6-1	TRBJ1-2	TGTGCCAGCAGTGAATCGAGAGGGACGGGAAACTATGGCTACACCTTC	CASSESRGTGNYGYTF
NA	NA	TRBV20-1	TRBJ2-5	TGCAGTGCTAGAGATGGTTCGGCGTACCAAGAGACCCAGTACTTC	CSARDGSAYQETQYF
NA	NA	TRBV29-1	TRBJ2-3	TGCAGCGTTGAAGATCAGGGGGATACGCAGTATTTT	CSVEDQGDTQYF
NA	NA	TRBV10-3	TRBJ2-3	TGTGCCATCAGTGAGTCGACGGGGCCTGTTACGCAGTATTTT	CAISESTGPVTQYF
NA	NA	TRBV10-3	TRBJ2-1	TGTGCCATCAGCTGGTCCCGTGAGCAGTTCTTC	CAISWSREQFF
NA	TRBD2	TRBV7-8	TRBJ2-1	TGTGCCAGCAGCTTACTTAGAGCGGGGGGGCCCGCTGGTGAGCAGTTCTTC	CASSLLRAGGPAGEQFF
NA	NA	TRBV5-6	TRBJ1-4	TGTGCCAGCAGCTTGGGTACTGATGAAAAACTGTTTTTT	CASSLGTDEKLFF
NA	TRBD1	TRBV3-1	TRBJ1-6	TGTGCCAGCAGCCAAGAGCACAGGGGCAATTCACCCCTCCACTTT	CASSQEHRGNSPLHF
NA	NA	TRBV3-1	TRBJ1-6	TGTGCCAGCAGCCAGTCCGAAAATTCACCCCTCCACTTT	CASSQSENSPLHF
NA	TRBD1	TRBV7-9	TRBJ2-1	TGTGCCAGCAGCTTAGCGCCACAGGGGAAGGTGGATGAGCAGTTCTTC	CASSLAPQGKVDEQFF
NA	TRBD2	TRBV28	TRBJ2-7	TGTGCCAGCAGACCGGGACTAGCGGGGGCGGTCCAGTACTTC	CASRPGLAGAVQYF
NA	TRBD1	TRBV29-1	TRBJ2-5	TGCAGCGGTAGACAGGGGGCGAGTGAGACCCAGTACTTC	CSGRQGASETQYF
NA	TRBD2	TRBV20-1	TRBJ2-1	TGCAGTGCTGACCCGATGGGCGAGCGGGGCCAGTACAATGAGCAGTTCTTC	CSADPMGERGQYNEQFF
NA	TRBD1	TRBV2	TRBJ1-6	TGTGCCAGCAGTTTCCGGGACAGGGTCAATTCACCCCTCCACTTT	CASSFRDRVNSPLHF
few	TRBD1	TRBV10-3	TRBJ2-5	TGTGCCATCAGCAAACAGGGGGGTAAGGAGACCCAGTACTTC	CAISKQGGKETQYF
once	NA	TRBV28	TRBJ1-1	TGTGCCAGCAGTGTTCATGACGGGACTTATGAAGCTTTCTTT	CASSVHDGTYEAFF
NA	NA	TRBV2	TRBJ1-5	TGTGCCAGCAGTGAAAGGAACTCTGGACAGCCCCAGCATTTT	CASSERNSGQPQHF
NA	TRBD2	TRBV28	TRBJ2-7	TGTGCCAGCAGCCCCGGGACTACCTACGAGCAGTACTTC	CASSPGTTYEQYF
NA	TRBD2	TRBV7-2	TRBJ2-7	TGTGCCAGCAGCCTGGGACTAGCAAGCTCCTACAATGAGCAGTACTTC	CASSLGLASSYNEQYF
NA	NA	TRBV20-1	TRBJ2-1	TGCAGTGTTAAAGGCGGGGGCCCTCGTGAGCAGTTCTTC	CSVKGGGPREQFF
once	NA	TRBV5-6	TRBJ2-5	TGTGCCAGCAGCTTCTTCCACAGCCAAGAGACCCAGTACTTC	CASSFFHSQETQYF
NA	NA	TRBV5-6	TRBJ2-7	TGTGCCAGCACGGGACCTTATTACGAGCAGTACTTC	CASTGPYYEQYF
NA	TRBD1	TRBV25-1	TRBJ2-5	TGTGCCAGCAGTGACAACAGGGGCGGAGAGACCCAGTACTTC	CASSDNRGGETQYF
few	NA	TRBV28	TRBJ2-1	TGTGCCAGCAGTTCCACGATAGACGGTGAGCAGTTCTTC	CASSSTIDGEQFF
NA	TRBD2	TRBV2	TRBJ2-5	TGTGCCAGCAGTGAATCCGGGAGGCGAGAGACCCAGTACTTC	CASSESGRRETQYF
NA	NA	TRBV2	TRBJ1-5	TGTGCCAGCAGTGAAATGGTTAGCAATCAGCCCCAGCATTTT	CASSEMVSNQPQHF
NA	TRBD1	TRBV5-1	TRBJ2-5	TGCGCCAGCAGCGACCCGACAGGGGAAGAGACCCAGTACTTC	CASSDPTGEETQYF
few	TRBD1	TRBV4-1	TRBJ2-3	TGCGCCAGCAGCCAAGCGGGACAGGGTAGTGATACGCAGTATTTT	CASSQAGQGSDTQYF
NA	NA	TRBV4-1	TRBJ2-1	TGCGCCAGCAGCCAGGCTTCGTTCGTCGGACCCTCCTACAATGAGCAGTTCTTC	CASSQASFVGPSYNEQFF
NA	TRBD2	TRBV2	TRBJ2-5	TGTGCCAGCGGGGGGGTCCAAGAGACCCAGTACTTC	CASGGVQETQYF
NA	NA	TRBV2	TRBJ2-6	TGTGCCAGCAGACGGACAGTTTCCTCTGGGGCCAACGTCCTGACTTTC	CASRRTVSSGANVLTF